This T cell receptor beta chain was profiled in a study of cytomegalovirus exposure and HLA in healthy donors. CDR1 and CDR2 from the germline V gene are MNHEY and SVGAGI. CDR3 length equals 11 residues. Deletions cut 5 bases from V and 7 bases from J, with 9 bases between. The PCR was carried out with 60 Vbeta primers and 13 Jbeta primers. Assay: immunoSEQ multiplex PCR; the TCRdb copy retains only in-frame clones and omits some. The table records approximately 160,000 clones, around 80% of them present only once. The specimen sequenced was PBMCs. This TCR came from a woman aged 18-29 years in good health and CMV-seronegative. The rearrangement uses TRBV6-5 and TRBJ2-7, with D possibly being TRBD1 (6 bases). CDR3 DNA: TGTGCCAGCAGTGGCCAGGGGGAGCAGTACTTC. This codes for CASSGQGEQYF.